The clone carrying this T cell receptor beta chain was detected once. CDR1 is SGDLS and CDR2 is YYNGEE in the germline V gene. The CDR3 is made up of 14 amino acids. V lost 0 bases to trimming and J lost 3 bases, with 10 bases between them. The data were obtained in a study of T cells after somatic rescue of genetic block. Assay: immunoSEQ multiplex PCR; the TCRdb copy retains only in-frame clones and omits some. The sample lists roughly 92,000 clones, around 89% seen once, with roughly 1.7% in the top ten. Sequencing was done on a sample of peripheral blood mononuclear cells (PBMCs). This chain links TRBV9 with TRBJ2-7; possible D gene TRBD1, 5 bases. The source of this sequence is a woman aged 18-29 years. The CDR3 protein is CASSVGQLSYEQYF. CDR3 nucleotides: TGTGCCAGCAGCGTAGGACAGTTGAGCTACGAGCAGTACTTC.